The 6 T cell receptor beta chains below come from one sample, sequenced in a study of blood T cell repertoires in COVID-19. Clones were read by immunoSEQ multiplex PCR, and TCRdb kept only the in-frame ones, dropping some. The sample has around 500,000 clones, roughly 90% seen once. The sequencing input was PBMCs or T cells enriched from blood (not recorded which). The receptors shown here come from a middle-aged woman who had recovered from COVID-19.

This rearrangement joins TRBV4-3 to TRBJ2-2, with a weak D call TRBD2 (5 bases). V lost 1 base, J lost 0 bases, and 12 bases lay in between. The V gene's germline CDR1 is LGHNA and CDR2 YSLEER. The CDR3 totals 17 residues. For the CDR3, the DNA is TGCGCCAGCAGCCAAGTAGAGCCGACTACGAACACCGGGGAGCTGTTTTTT. This encodes CASSQVEPTTNTGELFF.

This chain uses TRBV7-2 with TRBJ1-2, with a weak D call TRBD1 (6 bases). The CDR3 has 16 amino acids. Per germline, CDR1 SGHTA and CDR2 FQGNSA. V shed 5 bases and J shed 8 bases, with 24 bases lying between them. CDR3 in amino acids: CASSPQGRVALRGYTF. In nucleotides, the CDR3 is TGTGCCAGCAGCCCACAGGGCAGGGTGGCTTTGCGCGGCTACACCTTC.

The chain joins TRBV28 to TRBJ1-1; 9 nucleotides match TRBD1. CDR3 length: 15 residues. Germline CDR1 reads MDHEN; CDR2 reads SYDVKM. J gave up 0 bases and V 11 bases, and 10 bases lay outside the gene matches. CDR3: CASLTGGSMNTEAFF. DNA of the CDR3: TGTGCCTCCCTCACAGGGGGCTCTATGAACACTGAAGCTTTCTTT.

This rearrangement joins TRBV2 to TRBJ1-2; 11 bases agree with TRBD1. J gave up 8 bases and V 1 base, and 3 bases lay outside the gene matches. CDR3 length: 14 residues. Germline V gene lookup returns CDR1 SNHLY and CDR2 FYNNEI. The CDR3: CASSEDRTGGGYTF. In DNA, the CDR3 is TGTGCCAGCAGTGAAGACCGGACAGGGGGCGGCTACACCTTC.

V is TRBV6-4 and J is TRBJ1-6, with D possibly matching TRBD1 (6 bases). The CDR3 runs to 13 residues. Trimming left V 5 bases short and J 8 bases short, with 10 bases between. Germline values: CDR1 MRHNA, CDR2 SNTAGT. The CDR3 spells CASSNTGYSPLHF. The CDR3 nucleotides are TGTGCCAGCAGTAACACAGGGTATTCACCCCTCCACTTT.

This clone was seen a few times. The J gene is TRBJ2-1, the V gene TRBV5-4; D gene uncertain. The germline V gene encodes CDR1 SGHNT and CDR2 YYREEE (reference sequence). This CDR3 spans 14 amino acids. The V end lost 2 bases, the J end lost 5 bases, and 11 bases lay between the germline ends. CDR3 region: CASSLSNRNNEQFF. Written as DNA, the CDR3 is TGTGCCAGCAGCTTAAGTAACAGAAACAATGAGCAGTTCTTC.